Listed here are 10 T cell receptor beta chains from one sample, sequenced in a study of CXCR3-negative and CXCR3-positive naive CD8 T cells. Study-level results: CXCR3-positive naive cells had TRB CDR3s that were more hydrophobic than CXCR3-negative naive cells had.

These TCRs' antigens remain unknown. UMI labels and 5' RACE were used to prepare the TRB cDNA libraries. TCRdb reanalyzed the 5' RACE reads and collapses them to one entry per CDR3 protein, without DNA. The table lists about 60,000 distinct CDR3 sequences, with roughly 0.58% in the top ten. Sequenced material: naive CXCR3+ CD8+ T cells from blood. Subset meaning: CD45RO-CCR7+CD27+CD95- naive CD8+ T cells expressing CXCR3 (TNR3+). Every receptor here comes from a human donor in good health. Some clones in this sample may be carry-over from other donors' samples.

The chain recombines TRBV5-5 with TRBJ1-6; TCRdb calls TRBD1, which cannot be checked without DNA. The CDR3 totals 14 residues. The germline V gene encodes CDR1 SGHKS and CDR2 YYEKEE (reference sequence). CDR3: CASFPGQSNSPLHF.

This sequence joins TRBV28 and TRBJ2-3; TCRdb reports TRBD1, a call that lacks DNA to check it against. There are 15 residues in the CDR3. Per the germline V gene, CDR1 is MDHEN and CDR2 is SYDVKM. CDR3 residues: CASSPYMGGTDTQYF.

J is TRBJ1-5 and V is TRBV6-6. Per the germline V gene, CDR1 is MNHNY and CDR2 is SVGAGI (reference sequence). The CDR3 sequence is 16 residues long. This chain's CDR3 is CASSIQGDFSNQPQHF.

The rearrangement uses TRBV5-1 and TRBJ2-3; the TCRdb call, TRBD1, lacks DNA for checking. The CDR3 has 13 residues. Germline V gene data show CDR1 as SGHRS and CDR2 as YFSETQ. Here the CDR3 reads CASMPGDTDTQYF. The full variable domain, rest sourced from reference TRBV5-1 and TRBJ2-3, is KAGVTQTPRYLIKTRGQQVTLSCSPISGHRSVSWYQQTPGQGLQFLFEYFSETQRNKGNFPGRFSGRQFSNSRSEMNVSTLELGDSALYLCASMPGDTDTQYFGPGTRLTVL.

The gene calls are TRBV14 and TRBJ2-7; TCRdb returns TRBD1, unconfirmable since there is no DNA. Germline V gene sequence: CDR1 SGHDN, CDR2 FVKESK. CDR3 length: 15 residues. CDR3 amino acids: CASSLQEVSSYEQYF.

The chain recombines TRBV20-1 with TRBJ2-1; TCRdb lists TRBD1, though no DNA is available to test this call. Germline values: CDR1 DFQATT, CDR2 SNEGSKA (reference sequence). CDR3 size: 16 residues. The CDR3 protein is CSARARDSGVYNEQFF.

CDR3 region: CASSQAAGGGGNSPLHF. J is TRBJ1-6 and V is TRBV4-3; there is no DNA to check the TCRdb D call of TRBD1. Germline V gene sequence: CDR1 LGHNA, CDR2 YSLEER. The CDR3 extends over 17 amino acids.

The V call is TRBV6-2 or TRBV6-3, the J call TRBJ1-2; with no DNA, the TCRdb D assignment of TRBD1 cannot be verified. The CDR3 spans 12 residues. The germline V gene encodes CDR1 MNHEY and CDR2 SVGEGT. The CDR3 reads CASSPTGDGYTF.

This sequence joins TRBV27 and TRBJ1-1; TCRdb's assignment of TRBD1 cannot be checked, as there is no DNA. The germline CDR1 and CDR2 sequences are MNHEY and SMNVEV (reference sequence). This CDR3 contains 20 residues. The chain's CDR3 is CASSLSPGTGGRSRDTEAFF.

The V and J genes are TRBV7-6 and TRBJ2-7; the TCRdb D gene call, TRBD2, has no DNA to confirm it. This CDR3 contains 15 residues. Germline lookup yields CDR1 SGHVS and CDR2 FNYEAQ. CDR3 residues: CASSALSGGPDEQYF.